This passage covers 18 T cell receptor beta chains from one sample sequenced in a study of shared clonotypes between healthy human individuals. The table came from immunoSEQ multiplex PCR; TCRdb's copy has only in-frame clones and leaves some out. The sample consists of 1.4 million to 1.5 million clones, roughly 96% of them appearing once. The specimen was naive CD4+ T cells sorted from blood. This sample's subset: CD45RA+ positively selected. The source is a man in his thirties or forties in good health.

In DNA, the CDR3 is TGTGCCAGCAGCTTGTATCCAGGGGATGGCTACACCTTC. The encoded protein is CASSLYPGDGYTF. V is TRBV5-6 and J is TRBJ1-2; tentatively, D is TRBD1 (6 bases). This CDR3 comprises 13 residues. Trimming stripped 1 base from V and 6 bases from J, with 10 bases between. The germline V gene encodes CDR1 SGHDT and CDR2 YYEEEE.

The chain is built from TRBV7-3 and TRBJ2-5; TRBD2 matches 7 bases. The CDR3 is 18 residues long. V was clipped by 0 bases and J by 5 bases; unmatched bases: 15. Germline CDR1 and CDR2: SGHTA and FQGTGA. The CDR3 sequence: CASSLTPFASGSSETQYF. The DNA for the CDR3 is TGTGCCAGCAGCTTAACTCCCTTCGCTAGCGGATCGTCCGAGACCCAGTACTTC.

J is TRBJ1-3 and V is TRBV7-2, with D perhaps TRBD1 (6 bases). There are 15 residues in the CDR3. Germline V gives CDR1 SGHTA, CDR2 FQGNSA. The ends were cut back, 5 bases at V and 8 bases at J, with 19 bases in the middle. The DNA of the CDR3 is TGTGCCAGCAGCCGCTCCCCAGGGGTGGTAGACACCATATATTTT. As protein: CASSRSPGVVDTIYF.

V gene TRBV4-3 combines with J gene TRBJ2-5, with D unresolved. The germline CDR1 and CDR2 sequences are LGHNA and YSLEER. The ends were cut back, 0 bases at V and 4 bases at J, with 9 bases in the middle. The CDR3 length is 14 residues. As DNA, the CDR3 is TGCGCCAGCAGCCAAGAAAGGACGGGAGAGACCCAGTACTTC. Residues: CASSQERTGETQYF.

V gene TRBV6-1 combines with J gene TRBJ2-7; D perhaps matches TRBD1 (7 bases). The CDR3 contains 13 residues. Trimming stripped 9 bases from V and 5 bases from J, with 17 bases between. The V gene's germline CDR1 is MNHNS and CDR2 SASEGT. CDR3 coding DNA: TGTGCCAGTATTGTCGACAGGGAGGACGAGCAGTACTTC. Translating gives CASIVDREDEQYF.

The rearrangement uses TRBV21-1 and TRBJ2-7; the table's D call of TRBD2 was not tested on the DNA. TRBV21-1 is a documented pseudogene. This CDR3 has 20 amino acids. CDR3 residues: CASSKVTGTGESGRAPEQYF. The CDR3 nucleotides read TGTGCCAGCAGCAAGGTCACCGGGACAGGGGAAAGCGGGAGGGCCCCCGAGCAGTACTTC.

The CDR3 spells CASSYSQRGPTEAFF. The CDR3 nucleotides are TGTGCCAGCAGTTACTCCCAGAGGGGCCCCACTGAAGCTTTCTTT. The chain recombines TRBV6-5 with TRBJ1-1; tentative D call: TRBD1 (5 bases). The V end lost 0 bases, the J end lost 4 bases, and 12 bases lay between the germline ends. CDR3 length: 15 residues. Germline V gives CDR1 MNHEY, CDR2 SVGAGI.

This clone showed up just once. The chain has TRBV9 and TRBJ2-3; maybe TRBD2 (5 bases). CDR3 length: 17 amino acids. Trimming pared 0 bases from V and 0 bases from J, leaving 14 bases between. Germline CDR1 and CDR2: SGDLS and YYNGEE. This CDR3 is CASSVGDGNPSTDTQYF. CDR3 DNA: TGTGCCAGCAGCGTAGGAGACGGGAACCCGAGCACAGATACGCAGTATTTT.

The chain couples TRBV4-1 to TRBJ2-1; TRBD2 matches at 13 bases. V gave up 3 bases and J gave up 6 bases; unmatched junction bases: 8. The CDR3 loop spans 17 amino acids. Germline V lookup: CDR1 MGHRA, CDR2 YSYEKL. Written as DNA, the CDR3 is TGCGCCAGCAGCCAGCCCGCACTAGCGGGAGGGCGCAATGAGCAGTTCTTC. This encodes CASSQPALAGGRNEQFF.

J is TRBJ2-5 and V is TRBV29-1; the D gene is possibly TRBD2 (6 bases). Trimming shortened V by 3 bases and J by 1 base, and 24 bases separated the two germline ends. The CDR3 has 18 amino acids. Germline V CDR1 and CDR2: SQVTM, ANQGSEA. The CDR3 here is CSVDGQGGLIHGQETQYF. The CDR3 DNA reads TGCAGCGTTGACGGGCAGGGAGGTCTCATTCACGGCCAAGAGACCCAGTACTTC. Supplemented by reference TRBV29-1 and TRBJ2-5, the full variable domain reads SAVISQKPSRDICQRGTSLTIQCQVDSQVTMMFWYRQQPGQSLTLIATANQGSEATYESGFVIDKFPISRPNLTFSTLTVSNMSPEDSSIYLCSVDGQGGLIHGQETQYFGPGTRLLVL.

The rearrangement joins TRBV10-3 to TRBJ2-7; 7 positions agree with TRBD2. Unmatched junction bases numbered 1, after V lost 8 bases and J lost 6 bases. This CDR3 is built from 10 residues. Germline CDR1 is ENHRY and CDR2 is SYGVKD. The CDR3 DNA is TGTGCCATCGGGGAGGGCGAGCAGTACTTC. Translating gives CAIGEGEQYF.

The chain joins TRBV7-8 to TRBJ2-1; 8 bases line up with TRBD2. Germline V gene sequence: CDR1 SGHVS, CDR2 FQNEAQ. After removal of 6 bases from V and 0 bases from J, the junction contained 10 bases not matched to a gene. This CDR3 is 17 amino acids long. The chain's CDR3 is CASSSSIAGSSYNEQFF. CDR3 bases: TGTGCCAGCAGTTCTTCTATAGCGGGGAGCTCCTACAATGAGCAGTTCTTC.

This clone was detected a few times. Other DNA sequences in the same sample also yield this CDR3. V usage is TRBV5-1 and J usage is TRBJ2-5; D remains unclear. The CDR3 covers 11 residues. V lost 1 base and J 5 bases, leaving 3 bases between the germline ends. CDR1 SGHRS and CDR2 YFSETQ come from the germline V gene. The CDR3 DNA reads TGCGCCAGCAGCTTGTTGGAGACCCAGTACTTC. Residues: CASSLLETQYF. Supplemented by reference TRBV5-1 and TRBJ2-5, the full variable domain reads KAGVTQTPRYLIKTRGQQVTLSCSPISGHRSVSWYQQTPGQGLQFLFEYFSETQRNKGNFPGRFSGRQFSNSRSEMNVSTLELGDSALYLCASSLLETQYFGPGTRLLVL.

In the case of this clone: The same CDR3 can be traced to other DNA sequences in this sample. V usage is TRBV18 and J usage is TRBJ2-3; no clear D gene. Germline V gives CDR1 KGHSH, CDR2 LQKENI. Trimming stripped 3 bases from V and 4 bases from J, with 5 bases between. This CDR3 has 12 amino acids. CDR3 residues: CASSPGADTQYF. The CDR3 nucleotides read TGTGCCAGCTCACCGGGTGCAGATACGCAGTATTTT.

The chain is built from TRBV29-1 and TRBJ2-2; 7 positions agree with TRBD2. The CDR3 has 13 residues. Germline trimming cut 4 bases from V and 6 bases from J; bases unmatched to any gene: 5. Germline loops: CDR1 SQVTM, CDR2 ANQGSEA. The chain's CDR3 is CSVGGRVPGELFF. The CDR3 DNA reads TGCAGCGTTGGGGGGAGGGTCCCCGGGGAGCTGTTTTTT.

The table lists this clone with a count of one. The rearrangement links TRBV7-9 to TRBJ2-1; maybe TRBD2 (5 bases). Germline V gives CDR1 SEHNR, CDR2 FQNEAQ (reference sequence). V was shortened by 4 bases and J by 6 bases, with 13 bases between the two germline ends. The CDR3 has 14 residues. DNA of the CDR3: TGTGCCAGCAGCTCCCTGGGCGGGTTCAATGAGCAGTTCTTC. It is translated as CASSSLGGFNEQFF. Full variable domain (rest looked up from reference TRBV7-9 and TRBJ2-1): DTGVSQNPRHKITKRGQNVTFRCDPISEHNRLYWYRQTLGQGPEFLTYFQNEAQLEKSRLLSDRFSAERPKGSFSTLEIQRTEQGDSAMYLCASSSLGGFNEQFFGPGTRLTVL.

The V call is TRBV28, the J call TRBJ2-1; D is undetermined. In germline, CDR1 is MDHEN, CDR2 SYDVKM. Trimming removed 3 bases from V and 6 bases from J, with 9 bases in between. The CDR3 is 13 amino acids. CDR3 coding DNA: TGTGCCAGCAGTTTCTGGTCAACCAATGAGCAGTTCTTC. Amino acids: CASSFWSTNEQFF.

This clone was counted a single time. The sample holds other DNA sequences that translate to the same CDR3. This rearrangement joins TRBV19 to TRBJ1-5; the D is unclear. CDR1 and CDR2 (germline): LNHDA, SQIVND (reference sequence). Trimming took off 8 bases at V and 2 bases at J, with 10 bases between the two ends. CDR3 length equals 13 residues. CDR3 in DNA: TGTGCCAGTTCAGGATTAGGCAATCAGCCCCAGCATTTT. Its protein is CASSGLGNQPQHF.